This T cell receptor beta chain was recovered during a study of shared clonotypes between healthy human individuals. Study-wide results and caveats: Estimated richness was generally greater in naive than memory subsets. Relative to clonotypes present in all four donors, those not shared had lower generation probabilities.

Regarding this clone: Its antigen remains unidentified.

This CDR3 is built from 14 residues. Germline CDR1 is MDHEN and CDR2 is SYDVKM. V lost 5 bases to trimming and J lost 0 bases, with 8 bases between them. Genomic DNA from each subset was divided evenly over several immunoSEQ plates. Clones were sequenced by immunoSEQ multiplex PCR, and TCRdb holds only the in-frame ones, with some missing. The data hold a few hundred thousand clones, with roughly 97% observed a single time. The clonotype originates from a woman between 25 and 40 years old in good health. The chain recombines TRBV28 with TRBJ1-5; D is undetermined. The source material was naive CD4+ T cells sorted from blood. As for subset: CD45RA+ positively selected. The CDR3 coding sequence is TGTGCCAGCAGTCCAAAGTATAGCAATCAGCCCCAGCATTTT. Its translation: CASSPKYSNQPQHF.